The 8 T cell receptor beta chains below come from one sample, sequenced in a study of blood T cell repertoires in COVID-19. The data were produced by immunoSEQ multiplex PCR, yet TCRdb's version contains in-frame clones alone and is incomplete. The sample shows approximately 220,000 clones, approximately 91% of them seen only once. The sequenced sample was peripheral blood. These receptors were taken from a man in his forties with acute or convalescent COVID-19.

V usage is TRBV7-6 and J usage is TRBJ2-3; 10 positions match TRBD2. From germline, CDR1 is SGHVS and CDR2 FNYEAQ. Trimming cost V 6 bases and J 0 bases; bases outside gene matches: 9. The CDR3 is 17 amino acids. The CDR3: CASSFVAGGPSTDTQYF. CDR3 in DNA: TGTGCCAGCAGTTTCGTAGCGGGGGGCCCTAGCACAGATACGCAGTATTTT. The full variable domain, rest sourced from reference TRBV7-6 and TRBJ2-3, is GAGVSQSPRYKVTKRGQDVALRCDPISGHVSLYWYRQALGQGPEFLTYFNYEAQQDKSGLPNDRFSAERPEGSISTLTIQRTEQRDSAMYRCASSFVAGGPSTDTQYFGPGTRLTVL.

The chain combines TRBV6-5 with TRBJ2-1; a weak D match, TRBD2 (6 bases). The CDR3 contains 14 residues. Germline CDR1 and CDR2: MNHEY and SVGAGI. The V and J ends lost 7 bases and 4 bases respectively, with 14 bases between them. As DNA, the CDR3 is TGTGCCAGCACCCAACGGGGGACGTACAATGAGCAGTTCTTC. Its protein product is CASTQRGTYNEQFF.

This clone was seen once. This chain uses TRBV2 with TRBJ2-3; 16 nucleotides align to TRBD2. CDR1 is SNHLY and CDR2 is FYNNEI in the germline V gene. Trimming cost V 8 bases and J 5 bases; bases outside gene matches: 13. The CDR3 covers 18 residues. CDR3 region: CASVRQGLAGGRGDTQYF. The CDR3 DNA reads TGTGCCAGCGTCCGCCAGGGACTAGCGGGGGGGCGGGGAGATACGCAGTATTTT.

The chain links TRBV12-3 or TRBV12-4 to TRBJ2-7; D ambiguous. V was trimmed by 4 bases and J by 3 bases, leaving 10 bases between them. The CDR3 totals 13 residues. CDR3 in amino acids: CASSSPGFYEQYF. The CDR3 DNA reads TGTGCCAGCAGTTCCCCCGGGTTCTACGAGCAGTACTTC.

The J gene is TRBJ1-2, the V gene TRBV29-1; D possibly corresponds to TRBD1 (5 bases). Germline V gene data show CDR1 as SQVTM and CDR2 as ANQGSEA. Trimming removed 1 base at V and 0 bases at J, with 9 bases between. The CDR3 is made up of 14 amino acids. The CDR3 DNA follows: TGCAGCGTTGAAGGGGGACTGACTAACTATGGCTACACCTTC. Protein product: CSVEGGLTNYGYTF.

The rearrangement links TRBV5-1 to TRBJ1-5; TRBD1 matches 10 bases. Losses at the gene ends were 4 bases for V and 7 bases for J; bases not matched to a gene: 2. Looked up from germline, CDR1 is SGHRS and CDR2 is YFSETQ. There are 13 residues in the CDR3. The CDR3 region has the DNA TGCGCCAGCAGCCGGACAGGGGGACAGCCCCAGCATTTT. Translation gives CASSRTGGQPQHF.

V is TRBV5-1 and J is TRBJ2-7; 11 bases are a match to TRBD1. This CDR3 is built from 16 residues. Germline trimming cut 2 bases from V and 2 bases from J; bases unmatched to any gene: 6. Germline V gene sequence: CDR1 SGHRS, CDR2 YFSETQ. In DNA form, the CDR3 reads TGCGCCAGCAGCTTATCACCGGGACAGGGGGCCTACGAGCAGTACTTC. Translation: CASSLSPGQGAYEQYF.

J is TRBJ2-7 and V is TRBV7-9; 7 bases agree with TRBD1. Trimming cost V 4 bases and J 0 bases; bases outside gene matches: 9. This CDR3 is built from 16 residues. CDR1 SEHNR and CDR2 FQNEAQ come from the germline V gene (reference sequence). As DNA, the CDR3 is TGTGCCAGCAGCTCGTTAGGGACAGAAAGCTCCTACGAGCAGTACTTC. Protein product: CASSSLGTESSYEQYF.